The present entry profiles one T cell receptor (beta chain) with its context. Its antigen is unknown. The data stem from a study of cytomegalovirus exposure and HLA in healthy donors. Looking at the study overall: The approximately 710 first-cohort repertoires and the approximately 110 validation repertoires shared the same platform, a later analysis reported.

The CDR3 covers 14 residues. Germline loops: CDR1 KGHSH, CDR2 LQKENI. The V segment lost 3 bases and the J segment 7 bases; nucleotides outside the gene matches: 5. General study points: Three chains tied to CMV proved CMV antigen-specific in vitro. Reportedly, diagnosis of cytomegalovirus status by the classifier showed high specificity and sensitivity. The study listed approximately 170 cytomegalovirus-associated TCR beta chains.

TCRdb's copy holds only in-frame clones and misses some; the assay was immunoSEQ multiplex PCR. The sample records a few hundred thousand clones, 88% being singletons. Sequencing input: PBMCs. This TCR was recovered from a man aged 25 to 40 in good health and CMV-seronegative. The chain is built from TRBV18 and TRBJ2-7, with 11 bases lining up with TRBD1. The CDR3 coding sequence is TGTGCCAGCTCACCGGGACAGGGGGAGGGAGAGCAGTACTTC. Protein: CASSPGQGEGEQYF.